The present T cell receptor (beta chain) was sequenced within a study of T cell responses to AZD1222 COVID-19 vaccine. In the study overall: Whether given at about 4 or about 12 weeks, second doses were pooled.

The V gene lost 2 bases and the J gene lost 4 bases, with 10 bases spanning the gap. Germline V gene lookup returns CDR1 SGHNT and CDR2 YYREEE (reference sequence). The CDR3 totals 13 residues. The repertoire was sequenced with immunoSEQ multiplex PCR; TCRdb's copy has only in-frame clones and lacks some. Counted here are 120,000 or so clones, 80% to 90% occurring once; the ten biggest clones make up approximately 1.5%. This chain uses TRBV5-4 with TRBJ2-7; D perhaps matches TRBD1 (6 bases). This receptor was obtained from an adult in good health. Material: peripheral blood, obtained on day 0 of AZD1222 vaccination. The CDR3 sequence is CASSFLGTYEQYF. Written as DNA, the CDR3 is TGTGCCAGCAGCTTCTTAGGGACATACGAGCAGTACTTC.